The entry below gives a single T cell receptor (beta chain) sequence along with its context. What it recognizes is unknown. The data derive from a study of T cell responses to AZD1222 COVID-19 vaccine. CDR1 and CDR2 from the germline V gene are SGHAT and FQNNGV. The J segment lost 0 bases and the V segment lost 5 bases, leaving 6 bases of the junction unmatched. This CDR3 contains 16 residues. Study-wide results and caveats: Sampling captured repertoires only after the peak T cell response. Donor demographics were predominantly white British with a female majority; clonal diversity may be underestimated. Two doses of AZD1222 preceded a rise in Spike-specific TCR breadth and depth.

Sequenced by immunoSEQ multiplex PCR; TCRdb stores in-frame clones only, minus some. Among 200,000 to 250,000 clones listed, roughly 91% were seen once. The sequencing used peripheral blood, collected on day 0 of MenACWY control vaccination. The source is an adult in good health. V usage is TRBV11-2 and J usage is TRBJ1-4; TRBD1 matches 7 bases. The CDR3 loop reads CASSTRDSPTNEKLFF. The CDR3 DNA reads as TGTGCCAGCAGCACGCGGGACAGCCCAACTAATGAAAAACTGTTTTTT.